These 32 T cell receptor beta chains were sequenced from one sample in a study of T cell responses to AZD1222 COVID-19 vaccine. Assay used: immunoSEQ multiplex PCR; TCRdb lists only in-frame clones, some missing. The table records around 110,000 clones, roughly 90% of them present only once. The sample was peripheral blood, taken on day 0 of AZD1222 vaccination. Receptor source: an adult in good health.

The chain employs TRBV11-2 and TRBJ1-2, with TRBD1 matching over 11 bases. Germline V lookup: CDR1 SGHAT, CDR2 FQNNGV. Trimming removed 3 bases from V and 7 bases from J; junction bases left unmatched: 7. This CDR3 comprises 15 residues. The CDR3 sequence is CASSFPGTGGGGYTF. The CDR3 DNA follows: TGTGCCAGCAGCTTCCCGGGGACAGGGGGGGGTGGCTACACCTTC.

A single count supports this clone. This chain links TRBV6-5 with TRBJ1-2, with unresolved D. The CDR3 length is 11 residues. In germline, CDR1 is MNHEY, CDR2 SVGAGI. The V and J ends lost 2 bases and 8 bases respectively, with 6 bases between them. Written as DNA, the CDR3 is TGTGCCAGCAGTTACGCCGGCGGCTACACCTTC. Translated: CASSYAGGYTF.

About this clone itself: Germline and junction disagree at one end, which may indicate a read error. This sequence joins TRBV15 and TRBJ2-2; 12 nucleotides line up with TRBD2. CDR1 and CDR2 from the germline V gene are LNHNV and YYDKDF (reference sequence). The CDR3 length is 15 residues. CDR3 amino acids: CANSPSGRAGGELFF. The CDR3 DNA sequence: TGTGCCAACAGCCCTAGCGGGAGGGCCGGCGGGGAGCTGTTTTTT.

The chain employs TRBV7-9 and TRBJ2-1; D gene uncertain. Germline V gives CDR1 SEHNR, CDR2 FQNEAQ (reference sequence). The V gene lost 3 bases and the J gene lost 8 bases, with 8 bases spanning the gap. This CDR3 spans 12 amino acids. Written as DNA, the CDR3 is TGTGCCAGCAGCTTTTGGAGCGATGAGCAGTTCTTC. The encoded protein is CASSFWSDEQFF.

The chain uses TRBV5-8 and TRBJ1-2; TRBD1 aligns across 10 bases. V lost 2 bases, J lost 7 bases, and 5 bases stayed unmatched. Germline loops: CDR1 SGHTS, CDR2 YDEGEE. This CDR3 comprises 14 residues. This CDR3 is CASSLRGQGSGYTF. The CDR3, as DNA: TGTGCCAGCAGCTTAAGGGGACAGGGGTCTGGCTACACCTTC.

The V gene is TRBV6-5, the J gene TRBJ2-3, with D perhaps TRBD1 (7 bases). The CDR3 runs to 15 residues. CDR1 is MNHEY, CDR2 SVGAGI, per germline. V was shortened by 8 bases and J by 1 base, with 16 bases between the two germline ends. CDR3 region: CASGRGGGGTDTQYF. DNA of the CDR3: TGTGCCAGCGGGAGAGGGGGCGGGGGCACAGATACGCAGTATTTT.

V usage is TRBV11-1 and J usage is TRBJ2-7; no clear D gene. The CDR3 length is 17 residues. With 0 bases removed from V and 1 base from J, the gap between germline ends came to 16 bases. Germline V gene sequence: CDR1 SGHAT, CDR2 FQDESV (reference sequence). Here the CDR3 reads CASSLALSKTGSYEQYF. The CDR3 DNA is TGTGCCAGCAGCTTAGCGCTAAGTAAGACCGGGTCCTACGAGCAGTACTTC.

J is TRBJ2-3 and V is TRBV27; TRBD2 might be the D (5 bases). CDR3 length: 14 residues. The germline gives CDR1 MNHEY, CDR2 SMNVEV (reference sequence). The V end was cut by 3 bases, the J end by 6 bases, with 13 bases between. As DNA, the CDR3 is TGTGCCAGCAGTTTCGGCGGTAGGAGGGATACGCAGTATTTT. Its protein is CASSFGGRRDTQYF.

The gene calls are TRBV2 and TRBJ1-2, with D possibly being TRBD1 (6 bases). The V end was cut by 7 bases, the J end by 7 bases, with 19 bases between. CDR1 is SNHLY, CDR2 FYNNEI, per germline. The CDR3 covers 14 residues. The CDR3 reads CASTTLGGARGYTF. CDR3 bases: TGTGCCAGCACCACCCTAGGGGGGGCTCGTGGCTACACCTTC.

The chain uses TRBV28 and TRBJ1-1; D is unresolved. Between the trimmed V and J ends, which lost 5 bases and 8 bases, there was a span of 9 bases. The CDR3 runs 11 residues. Germline V gene data show CDR1 as MDHEN and CDR2 as SYDVKM. The CDR3 is CASSEGIEAFF. The CDR3 DNA sequence: TGTGCCAGCAGTGAAGGGATAGAAGCTTTCTTT. The full variable domain, its missing parts supplied by reference TRBV28 and TRBJ1-1, is DVKVTQSSRYLVKRTGEKVFLECVQDMDHENMFWYRQDPGLGLRLIYFSYDVKMKEKGDIPEGYSVSREKKERFSLILESASTNQTSMYLCASSEGIEAFFGQGTRLTVV.

The chain employs TRBV9 and TRBJ1-1; D unresolved. Between the trimmed V and J ends, which lost 2 bases and 8 bases, there was a span of 13 bases. This CDR3 has 13 residues. Germline V gene data show CDR1 as SGDLS and CDR2 as YYNGEE. The CDR3 DNA sequence: TGTGCCAGCAGCGTGAGATCGGGCGCCGAAGCTTTCTTT. Its translation is CASSVRSGAEAFF.

The chain is built from TRBV7-2 and TRBJ2-7; D perhaps matches TRBD2 (6 bases). Trimming left V 5 bases short and J 2 bases short, with 28 bases between. The germline V gene encodes CDR1 SGHTA and CDR2 FQGNSA. The CDR3 extends over 19 amino acids. As DNA, the CDR3 is TGTGCCAGCAGCCAACGGAGCGCTTATGGTGGAGGGAGTACCTACGAGCAGTACTTC. Amino acids: CASSQRSAYGGGSTYEQYF.

The rearrangement joins TRBV3-1 (or the pseudogene TRBV3-2) to TRBJ1-1; 7 bases align to TRBD1. Germline trimming cut 1 base from V and 6 bases from J; bases unmatched to any gene: 14. The CDR3 contains 17 residues. Germline values: CDR1 LGHDT, CDR2 YNNKEL (reference sequence). The CDR3 nucleotides are TGTGCCAGCAGCCAAGGGGACAGCTTTGTATTGAGCCCTGAAGCTTTCTTT. Translated: CASSQGDSFVLSPEAFF.

This chain connects TRBV5-6 to TRBJ2-7, with D hard to call. Trimming removed 3 bases from V and 0 bases from J, with 13 bases in between. The CDR3 is made up of 15 amino acids. The V gene's germline CDR1 is SGHDT and CDR2 YYEEEE. The CDR3 protein is CASSSAPGPSYEQYF. The CDR3 DNA reads TGTGCCAGCAGCTCTGCCCCCGGGCCCTCCTACGAGCAGTACTTC.

This chain connects TRBV7-8 to TRBJ2-7, with TRBD1 matching over 7 bases. Germline loops: CDR1 SGHVS, CDR2 FQNEAQ. The CDR3 is 13 residues long. Trimming removed 4 bases from V and 5 bases from J; junction bases left unmatched: 5. The CDR3 region is CASSSYRGDEQYF. In DNA, the CDR3 is TGTGCCAGCAGCTCTTACAGGGGCGACGAGCAGTACTTC.

For the CDR3, the DNA is TGTGCCAGCTCCTCAAGACTAGCGGGAGGGCCCTACGAGCAGTACTTC. Protein product: CASSSRLAGGPYEQYF. The V and J genes are TRBV19 and TRBJ2-7; the match to TRBD2 covers 14 bases. V was clipped by 9 bases and J by 2 bases; unmatched bases: 9. Germline CDR1 LNHDA, CDR2 SQIVND (reference sequence). The CDR3 sequence is 16 residues long.

The chain is built from TRBV29-1 and TRBJ1-1, with D uncertain. Germline V gene data show CDR1 as SQVTM and CDR2 as ANQGSEA. This CDR3 has 9 amino acids. V lost 7 bases and J lost 3, with 3 bases in between. The CDR3 DNA is TGCAGCGGCTACACTGAAGCTTTCTTT. This sequence encodes CSGYTEAFF. The full variable domain, its missing parts supplied by reference TRBV29-1 and TRBJ1-1, is SAVISQKPSRDICQRGTSLTIQCQVDSQVTMMFWYRQQPGQSLTLIATANQGSEATYESGFVIDKFPISRPNLTFSTLTVSNMSPEDSSIYLCSGYTEAFFGQGTRLTVV.

The chain combines TRBV30 with TRBJ1-2, with D uncertain. CDR1 is GTSNPN, CDR2 SVGIG, per germline (reference sequence). This CDR3 contains 13 residues. Trimming cost V 3 bases and J 3 bases, with 11 bases left between them. The CDR3 loop reads CAWRVQADYGYTF. The DNA for the CDR3 is TGTGCCTGGAGGGTCCAGGCAGACTATGGCTACACCTTC. Looking up the rest from reference TRBV30 and TRBJ1-2 gives the full variable domain: SQTIHQWPATLVQPVGSPLSLECTVEGTSNPNLYWYRQAAGRGLQLLFYSVGIGQISSEVPQNLSASRPQDRQFILSSKKLLLSDSGFYLCAWRVQADYGYTFGSGTRLTVV.

The J gene is TRBJ2-7, the V gene TRBV27, with 9 nucleotides matching TRBD2. Germline lookup yields CDR1 MNHEY and CDR2 SMNVEV (reference sequence). V was pared by 4 bases and J by 2 bases, with 6 bases of the junction left unmatched. CDR3 size: 15 residues. The CDR3 DNA reads TGTGCCAGCAGTTCCCCGACTAGCGGAGCCTACGAGCAGTACTTC. Translation: CASSSPTSGAYEQYF.

V usage is TRBV7-3 and J usage is TRBJ2-1; possible D gene TRBD1, 5 bases. Germline V gene lookup returns CDR1 SGHTA and CDR2 FQGTGA. Trimming left V 2 bases short and J 9 bases short, with 17 bases between. The CDR3 runs 15 residues. The CDR3 DNA reads as TGTGCCAGCAGCTTAGCTGGGGCGCCGGCAAGTGAGCAGTTCTTC. The encoded protein is CASSLAGAPASEQFF. Filled out from reference TRBV7-3 and TRBJ2-1, the complete variable domain reads GAGVSQTPSNKVTEKGKYVELRCDPISGHTALYWYRQSLGQGPEFLIYFQGTGAADDSGLPNDRFFAVRPEGSVSTLKIQRTERGDSAVYLCASSLAGAPASEQFFGPGTRLTVL.

The chain has TRBV6-5 and TRBJ2-7, with no clear D. The CDR3 covers 16 residues. Germline lookup yields CDR1 MNHEY and CDR2 SVGAGI. The ends were cut back, 0 bases at V and 2 bases at J, with 14 bases in the middle. The chain's CDR3 is CASSYSSEGATYEQYF. The CDR3 nucleotides are TGTGCCAGCAGTTACTCGAGTGAAGGCGCAACCTACGAGCAGTACTTC.

This clone appeared a single time. The chain has TRBV27 and TRBJ2-2; weak D call: TRBD2 (6 bases). CDR3 length equals 15 residues. CDR1 and CDR2 from the germline V gene are MNHEY and SMNVEV (reference sequence). The germline V and J ends were trimmed by 2 bases and 3 bases, with 10 bases remaining between them. For the CDR3, the DNA is TGTGCCAGCAGTTTACGGTGGGGGGACACCGGGGAGCTGTTTTTT. It specifies CASSLRWGDTGELFF.

J is TRBJ1-4 and V is TRBV4-3; TRBD1 matches at 7 bases. Germline V gives CDR1 LGHNA, CDR2 YSLEER. The V segment lost 1 base and the J segment 2 bases; nucleotides outside the gene matches: 7. The CDR3 spans 17 residues. The CDR3 DNA follows: TGCGCCAGCAGCCAAGGACAGGGACCGAGGACTAATGAAAAACTGTTTTTT. Protein product: CASSQGQGPRTNEKLFF.

The V gene is TRBV5-1, the J gene TRBJ2-1; 9 nucleotides align to TRBD2. This CDR3 region has 15 residues. V shed 4 bases, J shed 2 bases, and the junction held 4 bases outside the gene matches. Germline CDR1 SGHRS, CDR2 YFSETQ. CDR3 protein: CASSPPSGAYNEQFF. CDR3 DNA: TGCGCCAGCAGCCCCCCTAGCGGGGCCTACAATGAGCAGTTCTTC.

The V gene is TRBV15, the J gene TRBJ2-6; D perhaps matches TRBD1 (6 bases). Trimming removed 3 bases from V and 9 bases from J, with 15 bases in between. CDR1 and CDR2 (germline): LNHNV, YYDKDF (reference sequence). This CDR3 is 15 amino acids long. The CDR3 DNA reads as TGTGCCACCAGCAGCAAGACAGGAGTGTTCAACGTCCTGACTTTC. Its protein is CATSSKTGVFNVLTF.

The rearrangement links TRBV6-5 to TRBJ1-5; D is perhaps TRBD1 (6 bases). Trimming took off 5 bases at V and 7 bases at J, with 18 bases between the two ends. Germline V gene lookup returns CDR1 MNHEY and CDR2 SVGAGI. The CDR3 spans 15 residues. The CDR3, as DNA: TGTGCCAGCAGTAACCTCGGACAGCTTGGGCAGCCCCAGCATTTT. Translation gives CASSNLGQLGQPQHF.

The rearrangement uses TRBV7-8 and TRBJ2-7; 8 bases match TRBD2. The CDR3 consists of 15 residues. Germline assignment: CDR1 SGHVS and CDR2 FQNEAQ. The junction had 8 bases not matched to a gene; V was cut back by 5 bases and J by 2 bases. CDR3 residues: CASSPTSGTTYEQYF. The CDR3 region has the DNA TGTGCCAGCAGCCCTACTAGCGGAACTACCTACGAGCAGTACTTC. Based on the CDR3 plus reference TRBV7-8 and TRBJ2-7, the full variable domain is GAGVSQSPRYKVAKRGQDVALRCDPISGHVSLFWYQQALGQGPEFLTYFQNEAQLDKSGLPSDRFFAERPEGSVSTLKIQRTQQEDSAVYLCASSPTSGTTYEQYFGPGTRLTVT.

The CDR3 DNA sequence: TGTGCCAGCAGCCCCGGACAGGGCCCTTATGGCTACACCTTC. Translation gives CASSPGQGPYGYTF. The genes are TRBV7-3 and TRBJ1-2, with 8 bases fitting TRBD1. The CDR3 has 14 residues. In germline, CDR1 is SGHTA, CDR2 FQGTGA. V gave up 5 bases and J gave up 5 bases; unmatched junction bases: 7.

The chain uses TRBV12-5 and TRBJ2-1; D tentatively reads TRBD1 or TRBD2 (6 bases each). CDR3 length: 14 residues. V was trimmed by 7 bases and J by 7 bases, leaving 17 bases between them. Germline V gives CDR1 LGHNT, CDR2 FRNRAP. This chain's CDR3 is CASAPPGAGNEQFF. In nucleotides, the CDR3 is TGTGCTAGTGCCCCCCCGGGGGCCGGTAATGAGCAGTTCTTC.

The J gene is TRBJ1-6, the V gene TRBV13; D gene ambiguous. Germline V gene sequence: CDR1 PRHDT, CDR2 FYEKMQ (reference sequence). The CDR3 runs 14 residues. V lost 0 bases and J 9 bases, leaving 9 bases between the germline ends. This CDR3 is CASSLGRGGSPLHF. The CDR3 coding sequence is TGTGCCAGCAGCTTAGGTCGAGGAGGTTCACCCCTCCACTTT. Full variable domain (missing parts from reference TRBV13 and TRBJ1-6): AAGVIQSPRHLIKEKRETATLKCYPIPRHDTVYWYQQGPGQDPQFLISFYEKMQSDKGSIPDRFSAQQFSDYHSELNMSSLELGDSALYFCASSLGRGGSPLHFGNGTRLTVT.

This rearrangement joins TRBV5-5 to TRBJ2-2; a weak D match, TRBD1 (6 bases). V shed 0 bases and J shed 4 bases, with 7 bases lying between them. Germline loops: CDR1 SGHKS, CDR2 YYEKEE (reference sequence). CDR3 length: 14 residues. CDR3 protein: CASSLEGGTGELFF. CDR3 nucleotide sequence: TGTGCCAGCAGCTTGGAAGGGGGCACCGGGGAGCTGTTTTTT.

V and J are TRBV18 and TRBJ1-3; possibly TRBD1 for D (5 bases). Trimming left V 1 base short and J 4 bases short, with 14 bases between. This CDR3 is 16 amino acids long. The germline gives CDR1 KGHSH, CDR2 LQKENI. The CDR3 sequence is CASSPQGPGRGNTIYF. The CDR3 DNA sequence: TGTGCCAGCTCACCACAAGGGCCAGGGAGGGGAAACACCATATATTTT.